This T cell receptor beta chain stems from a study of T cell responses to AZD1222 COVID-19 vaccine. Regarding the study as a whole: Scientists sampled the repertoires only once the peak T cell response had passed. The donor cohort was predominantly white British with a female majority, and clonal diversity may have been underestimated. Just six AZD1222 recipients were seropositive at baseline.

Using immunoSEQ multiplex PCR, the repertoire was profiled, and TCRdb retains in-frame clones only, with some absent. The sample yields fewer than 35,000 clones, approximately 91% seen once. Details on this clone: The antigen remains unidentified.

The CDR3 is 13 residues long. The rearrangement joins TRBV21-1 to TRBJ1-3; the table's D call, TRBD1, has no DNA check behind it. TRBV21-1 is termed a pseudogene. Source: peripheral blood, taken on day 0 of AZD1222 vaccination. The clonotype was recovered from an adult in good health. The CDR3 loop is CAYPQGARDTIYF. In nucleotides, the CDR3 is TGTGCCTACCCACAAGGGGCCCGGGACACCATATATTTT.